The clone carrying this TCR beta chain was detected only a few times. No antigen is known for it. The data originate from a study of OX40 agonist ivuxolimab in advanced cancers. About the study: Ivuxolimab, an antibody acting as an agonist of OX40 (CD134), was used to treat patients.

Sequenced by immunoSEQ multiplex PCR; TCRdb stores in-frame clones only, minus some. This table has tens of thousands of clones, about 81% appearing once. V lost 2 bases to trimming and J lost 10 bases; unmatched junction nucleotides: 9. CDR1 GTSNPN and CDR2 SVGIG come from the germline V gene (reference sequence). There are 13 residues in the CDR3. Overall study results and limits: Within 6 weeks, CD4+ and CD8+ blood T cells expanded clonally at 0.1 to 3.0 mg/kg. Some of the nonresponding patients also showed low levels of normalized T-cell clonal expansion.

This sequence joins TRBV30 and TRBJ1-2; 8 bases map to TRBD1. This sequence was found in an adult with an advanced solid tumor such as melanoma, head and neck, liver or kidney cancer. Sequencing was performed on CD4+ or CD8+ T cells sorted from blood, taken in a trial of the OX40 agonist ivuxolimab. The CDR3 DNA reads as TGTGCCTGGAGTCTGGGCAGGGGGCCGACCTACACCTTC. Translating gives CAWSLGRGPTYTF.